This T cell receptor (beta chain) was profiled in a study of blood T cell repertoires in COVID-19. Study at large: Acute and convalescent COVID-19 samples came from the United States, Italy and Spain. In each case, the material was cDNA or gDNA derived from T cells, B-cell-depleted T cells, or PBMCs.

The CDR3 sequence is 13 residues long. The V gene lost 4 bases and the J gene lost 3 bases, with 9 bases spanning the gap. Germline V gene sequence: CDR1 LGHDT, CDR2 YNNKEL (reference sequence). This clone has only a few counts. Authors' data handling: From reference gene primer amplification, estimates of nucleated cell counts were derived. Method: immunoSEQ multiplex PCR; TCRdb's copy keeps in-frame clones and lacks some. Clonal size and the V and J genes are those of that table, whereas D and trimming came from the DNA. The sample includes around 160,000 clones, about 87% seen only once; the top ten take about 6%.

The sample was peripheral blood. This rearrangement joins TRBV3-1 (or the pseudogene TRBV3-2) to TRBJ1-2; D is perhaps TRBD1 (5 bases). The TCR sequence derives from an elderly man with acute or convalescent COVID-19. The CDR3 bases are TGTGCCAGCAGCCCTCAGGGTGACTATGGCTACACCTTC. It encodes CASSPQGDYGYTF.